This TCR beta chain came from a study of blood T cell repertoires in COVID-19. Study information: Samples of COVID-19 (acute and convalescent) were obtained from the United States, Italy and Spain.

The repertoire was sequenced with immunoSEQ multiplex PCR; TCRdb's copy has only in-frame clones and lacks some. Of nearly 350,000 clones listed, 87% were seen once; the top ten hold roughly 6.3%. This CDR3 region has 15 residues. Per germline, CDR1 MNHEY and CDR2 SVGEGT. Unmatched junction bases numbered 8, after V lost 2 bases and J lost 7 bases. Sequencing was performed on peripheral blood. The rearrangement joins TRBV6-2 or TRBV6-3 to TRBJ2-7; 10 bases are shared with TRBD2. This receptor was taken from a woman aged 45-60 years with COVID-19, enrolled during active disease. This chain's CDR3 is CASSYLTSGTGEQYF. CDR3 nucleotides: TGTGCCAGCAGTTACCTAACTAGCGGGACGGGGGAGCAGTACTTC.